The present T cell receptor beta chain was sequenced within a study of blood T cells in healthy people across ages. Study background: T cells yielded about one barcoded beta molecule per two cells through template switching. Study results and caveats: When set beside aged donors, long-lived donors presented more naive CD4+ cells and higher diversity. TCR beta diversity per million T cells fell roughly linearly with age.

The germline V gene has CDR1 KGHDR and CDR2 SFDVKD. This CDR3 region has 16 residues. After removal of 4 bases from V and 1 base from J, the junction contained 7 bases not matched to a gene. The use of a sample-barcoded 5' primer and a J-beta primer mix characterized a second PCR of roughly 6 to 11 cycles. TCRdb independently ran MiXCR on the 5' RACE reads; one entry per CDR3 protein. The sample contains over 950,000 distinct CDR3 sequences, roughly 47% of which appear only once. This clonotype has a handful of counts. Its antigen is currently unknown. The sample comprised blood. This rearrangement joins TRBV24-1 to TRBJ2-7; TRBD1 matches at 9 bases. The TCR was taken from a woman in her fifties or sixties in good health. The DNA for the CDR3 is TGTGCCACCAGTGACGCCGGGACAGGGAAGTCCTACGAGCAGTACTTC. It specifies CATSDAGTGKSYEQYF.